The present T cell receptor (beta chain) was sequenced within a study of blood T cell repertoires in COVID-19 (TCRdb year 2020). Concerning the study at large: Samples from collaborators originated in the United States, Italy and Spain and spanned both the acute and convalescent phases of COVID-19. The prospective study material was composed of cDNA or gDNA derived from T cells, B-cell-depleted T cells, or PBMCs. Subjects who had been exposed to COVID-19, were actively infected with it, or had recovered from it provided the deeply sampled blood TCRbeta repertoires that made up the dataset. The repertoires were released in a freely available public database intended as a resource for research on the immune response to SARS-CoV-2. The samples were drawn from two sources: the first 160 participants of the ongoing ImmuneRACE study, and over 950 subjects contributed by 6 global collaborators. A de-identified subject ID, COVID-19 status, age in years and sex were almost always included in the sample metadata. Where HLA class I and class II types were available, the types were taken from metadata supplied by the sample provider, not from assay-based typing. What the research found in general, with its limitations: The amount of clinical and demographic metadata varied by source and participant and was provided uncurated.

The V and J ends are trimmed by 6 bases and 5 bases, leaving 18 bases between them. CDR1 and CDR2 are drawn from the germline V gene: MNHEY, SVGEGT. Its CDR3 holds 15 amino acids, cysteine through phenylalanine. Only CDR3 DNA is held: 45 bases, read in frame from base 1. The collaborating institutions used their own protocols to collect whole blood in K2EDTA tubes. Collaborator samples were shipped for TCRbeta analysis as frozen whole blood, isolated PBMCs, or DNA extracted from either sample type. TCRbeta CDR3 regions were amplified from genomic DNA using the immunoSEQ Assay, a bias-controlled multiplex PCR. In the authors' own workflow: Within the assay, amplification of reference gene primers was used to estimate how many nucleated cells each sample contained. To quantify the absolute abundance of each unique TCRbeta CDR3 rearrangement, sequence reads were collapsed and filtered. Productive Simpson clonality was computed per sample as the square root of Simpson's diversity index over productive rearrangements. In TCRdb, the immuneACCESS table is reduced to in-frame sequences with V and J assigned. These tables do not hold every clone; where another copy was compared, an unresolved V gene accounts for under half, and the others remain unexplained. V, J and clone size reflect that table, while D and trimming were determined from the DNA. This sample holds tens of thousands of clones; roughly 88% were observed only once. The top ten clonotypes cover approximately 30% of the sample.

Details on this clone: The target of this receptor is not known. Base qualities were left out, and no much larger clone turns up one base away.

This clonotype originated in a man over 45 with acute or convalescent COVID-19. The V gene is TRBV6-2 or TRBV6-3 and the J gene is TRBJ2-3; the D gene is perhaps TRBD2, on 6 matching bases. The sample was peripheral blood. The encoded CDR3 is CASRPWAGPGDTQYF. The DNA sequence is as follows: TGTGCCAGCAGACCTTGGGCGGGGCCCGGAGATACGCAGTATTTT.